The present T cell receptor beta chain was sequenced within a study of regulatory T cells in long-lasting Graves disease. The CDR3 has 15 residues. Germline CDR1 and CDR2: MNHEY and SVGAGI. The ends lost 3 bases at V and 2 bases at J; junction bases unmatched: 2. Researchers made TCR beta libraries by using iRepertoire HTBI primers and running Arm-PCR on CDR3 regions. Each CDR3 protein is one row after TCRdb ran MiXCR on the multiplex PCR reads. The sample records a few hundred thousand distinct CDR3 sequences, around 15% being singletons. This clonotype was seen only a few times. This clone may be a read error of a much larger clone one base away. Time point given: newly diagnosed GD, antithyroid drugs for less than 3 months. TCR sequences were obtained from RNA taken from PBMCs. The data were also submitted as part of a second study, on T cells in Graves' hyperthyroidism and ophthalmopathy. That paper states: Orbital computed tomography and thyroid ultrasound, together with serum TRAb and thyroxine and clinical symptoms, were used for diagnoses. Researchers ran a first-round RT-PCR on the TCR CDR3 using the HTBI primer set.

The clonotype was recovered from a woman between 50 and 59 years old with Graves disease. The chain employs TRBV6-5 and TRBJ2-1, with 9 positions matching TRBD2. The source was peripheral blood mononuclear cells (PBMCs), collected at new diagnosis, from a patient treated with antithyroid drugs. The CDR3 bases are TGTGCCAGCAGTTATCAGCGGGGGGCCTACAATGAGCAGTTCTTC. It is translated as CASSYQRGAYNEQFF.